This T cell receptor (beta chain) originates from a study of blood T cell repertoires in COVID-19. Overall study: Researchers got acute and convalescent COVID-19 samples from the United States, Italy and Spain. PBMCs, B-cell-depleted T cells, or T cells provided the cDNA or gDNA that made up the material.

Authors' data handling: Reference gene primers were amplified, and this amplification served to estimate nucleated cell counts. Clones were read by immunoSEQ multiplex PCR, and TCRdb kept only the in-frame ones, dropping some. Clone size and the V and J calls come from that table; the DNA yielded D and trimming. The sample lists 61,000 or so clones; approximately 79% were seen once. V was pared by 7 bases and J by 9 bases, with 13 bases between. Germline CDR1 SNHLY, CDR2 FYNNEI. The CDR3 is 13 residues long. The sequence was obtained from a woman between 65 and 79 years old with acute or convalescent COVID-19. The chain carries TRBV2 and TRBJ1-6, with a possible D match to TRBD1 (6 bases). Sequenced: peripheral blood. In nucleotides, the CDR3 is TGTGCCAGCATAGGGACACCCGTTTCACCCCTCCACTTT. Translated, it gives CASIGTPVSPLHF.